The 15 T cell receptor beta chains below were found in one sample sequenced in a study of shared clonotypes between healthy human individuals. Assay: immunoSEQ multiplex PCR; the TCRdb copy retains only in-frame clones and omits some. The repertoire holds over a million clones, around 76% seen once, with around 1.5% in the top ten. Sequencing used memory CD4+ T cells sorted from blood. As to subset: CD45RA-negative fraction. These receptor sequences come from a man aged 18 to 29 in good health.

The chain uses TRBV28 and TRBJ2-5, with D unclear. Trimming cost V 5 bases and J 1 base, with 14 bases left between them. The CDR3 loop spans 15 amino acids. The germline V gene has CDR1 MDHEN and CDR2 SYDVKM. CDR3 in amino acids: CASSVSGQTQETQYF. The CDR3 coding sequence is TGTGCCAGCAGTGTAAGTGGCCAGACCCAAGAGACCCAGTACTTC.

The chain links TRBV5-6 to TRBJ1-1, with D possibly being TRBD1 (5 bases). Trimming removed 3 bases from V and 5 bases from J, with 17 bases in between. The CDR3 runs 15 residues. The germline V gene encodes CDR1 SGHDT and CDR2 YYEEEE. The CDR3 DNA sequence: TGTGCCAGCAGCTCGTGGGGGAGGATTTTTACTGAAGCTTTCTTT. This gives the protein CASSSWGRIFTEAFF.

The rearrangement uses TRBV2 and TRBJ1-2; 7 bases agree with TRBD1. The V gene's germline CDR1 is SNHLY and CDR2 FYNNEI. J was trimmed by 4 bases and V by 8 bases; bases with no gene match: 10. This CDR3 has 14 residues. DNA for the CDR3: TGTGCCAGCTCGAGCGCAGGGGGGGGCTATGGCTACACCTTC. It specifies CASSSAGGGYGYTF.

The table lists this clone with a few counts. V usage is TRBV30 and J usage is TRBJ1-2; TRBD1 agrees at 9 bases. CDR1 and CDR2 (germline): GTSNPN, SVGIG (reference sequence). The CDR3 runs to 12 residues. Trimming took 5 bases from V and 4 from J; bases not matched to a gene: 2. This CDR3 is CAWGTGSYGYTF. The CDR3, as DNA: TGTGCCTGGGGGACAGGGTCCTATGGCTACACCTTC.

For this clone: The junction and the germline gene differ at one end; a read error may be behind it. The chain joins TRBV6-1 to TRBJ2-1, with D uncertain. The CDR3 runs to 11 residues. The V gene's germline CDR1 is MNHNS and CDR2 SASEGT. CDR3 amino acids: CASSDPEALVF. In DNA, the CDR3 is TGTGCCAGCAGTGATCCAGAGGCTTTGGTCTTC.

This chain's CDR3 is CASSSELFGRDGYTF. In DNA form, the CDR3 reads TGTGCCAGCAGCTCAGAACTTTTTGGCAGGGATGGCTACACCTTC. This chain uses TRBV9 with TRBJ1-2, with D perhaps TRBD1 (5 bases). Trimming left V 4 bases short and J 6 bases short, with 19 bases between. Looked up from germline, CDR1 is SGDLS and CDR2 is YYNGEE. The CDR3 runs 15 residues.

The V call is TRBV18, the J call TRBJ2-5, with D perhaps matching TRBD1 (6 bases). The CDR3 consists of 13 residues. Between the trimmed V and J ends, which lost 4 bases and 4 bases, there was a span of 10 bases. Germline CDR1 and CDR2: KGHSH and LQKENI. CDR3 nucleotide sequence: TGTGCCAGCTCACTGGACAGTAGAGAGACCCAGTACTTC. This sequence encodes CASSLDSRETQYF. The entire variable domain, with the rest obtained from reference TRBV18 and TRBJ2-5, is as follows: NAGVMQNPRHLVRRRGQEARLRCSPMKGHSHVYWYRQLPEEGLKFMVYLQKENIIDESGMPKERFSAEFPKEGPSILRIQQVVRGDSAAYFCASSLDSRETQYFGPGTRLLVL.

The rearrangement uses TRBV6-1 and TRBJ1-2; D is ambiguous. With 1 base removed from V and 0 bases from J, the gap between germline ends came to 12 bases. This CDR3 region has 16 residues. Germline V gene data show CDR1 as MNHNS and CDR2 as SASEGT. Here the CDR3 reads CASSEVASEANYGYTF. The DNA for the CDR3 is TGTGCCAGCAGTGAAGTAGCCAGCGAAGCTAACTATGGCTACACCTTC.

CDR3 coding DNA: TGCGCCAGCAGCACCGACCGCGAGCAGTACTTC. Its translation: CASSTDREQYF. This chain uses TRBV5-1 with TRBJ2-7; D gene unclear. CDR1 and CDR2 from the germline V gene are SGHRS and YFSETQ. Trimming cost V 4 bases and J 6 bases, with 8 bases left between them. This CDR3 is 11 amino acids long.

In the case of this clone: The identical CDR3 is also encoded by other nucleotide sequences in the sample. The chain employs TRBV10-3 and TRBJ1-2; 7 bases agree with TRBD1. CDR1 ENHRY and CDR2 SYGVKD come from the germline V gene. V shed 4 bases and J 3 bases; nucleotides not matched to a gene: 2. The CDR3 is made up of 13 amino acids. The CDR3 here is CAISGQGDYGYTF. Here the CDR3 DNA reads TGTGCCATCAGTGGACAGGGAGACTATGGCTACACCTTC.

The V call is TRBV6-1, the J call TRBJ2-3, with TRBD2 identical over 7 bases. CDR1 is MNHNS, CDR2 SASEGT, per germline. The CDR3 covers 14 residues. J gave up 5 bases and V 7 bases, and 9 bases lay outside the gene matches. CDR3 in amino acids: CASTGGASGDTQYF. DNA for the CDR3: TGTGCCAGCACCGGGGGAGCTAGCGGAGATACGCAGTATTTT.

The chain employs TRBV6-5 and TRBJ2-7, with 8 positions matching TRBD1. Trimming removed 2 bases from V and 7 bases from J; junction bases left unmatched: 4. The CDR3 runs 13 residues. CDR1 is MNHEY and CDR2 is SVGAGI in the germline V gene. In nucleotides, the CDR3 is TGTGCCAGCAGTTACCAGGGGGCAACGGAGCAGTACTTC. Its protein product is CASSYQGATEQYF.

The rearrangement uses TRBV9 and TRBJ2-3, with 7 bases fitting TRBD1. The CDR3 extends over 15 amino acids. The V and J ends lost 4 bases and 2 bases, in that order; junction bases with no gene match: 7. The germline V gene encodes CDR1 SGDLS and CDR2 YYNGEE. The CDR3, as DNA: TGTGCCAGCAGCATCACAGGGGTCCCCACAGATACGCAGTATTTT. Residues: CASSITGVPTDTQYF.

J is TRBJ2-2 and V is TRBV7-2; D possibly corresponds to TRBD2 (5 bases). Looked up from germline, CDR1 is SGHTA and CDR2 is FQGNSA. CDR3 length: 16 amino acids. Between the trimmed V and J ends, which lost 5 bases and 3 bases, there was a span of 16 bases. In DNA form, the CDR3 reads TGTGCCAGCAGCATCCCGGGATTTAGCTACACCGGGGAGCTGTTTTTT. Its protein is CASSIPGFSYTGELFF. Full variable domain (remainder filled in from reference TRBV7-2 and TRBJ2-2): GAGVSQSPSNKVTEKGKDVELRCDPISGHTALYWYRQSLGQGLEFLIYFQGNSAPDKSGLPSDRFSAERTGGSVSTLTIQRTQQEDSAVYLCASSIPGFSYTGELFFGEGSRLTVL.

A remark on this clone: This sample includes further DNA sequences coding for the same CDR3. This chain joins TRBV6-1 and TRBJ1-1; the D gene is possibly TRBD1 (6 bases). Trimming cost V 1 base and J 2 bases, with 8 bases left between them. CDR1 and CDR2 from the germline V gene are MNHNS and SASEGT. This CDR3 is 14 amino acids long. Here the CDR3 reads CASSEGGPNTEAFF. The CDR3 DNA reads TGTGCCAGCAGTGAAGGGGGGCCTAACACTGAAGCTTTCTTT.